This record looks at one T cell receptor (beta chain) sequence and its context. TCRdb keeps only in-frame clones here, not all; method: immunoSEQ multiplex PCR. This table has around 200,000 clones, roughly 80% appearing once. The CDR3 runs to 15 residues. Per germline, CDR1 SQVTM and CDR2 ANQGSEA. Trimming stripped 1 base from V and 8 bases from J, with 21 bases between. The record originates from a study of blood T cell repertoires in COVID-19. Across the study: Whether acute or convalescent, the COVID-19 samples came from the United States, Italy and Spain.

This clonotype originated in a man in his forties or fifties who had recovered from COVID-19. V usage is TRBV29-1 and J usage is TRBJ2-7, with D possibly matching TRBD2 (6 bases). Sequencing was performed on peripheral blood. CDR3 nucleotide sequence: TGCAGCGTTGAAGCTCGGCCGGCGGGGCCTAGAAAGCAGTACTTC. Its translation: CSVEARPAGPRKQYF.